Each of the 3 T cell receptor beta chains below was sequenced from the same sample in a study of cytomegalovirus exposure and HLA in healthy donors. The study ran its PCR with 60 Vbeta and 13 Jbeta primers. Measured with immunoSEQ multiplex PCR; TCRdb has only the in-frame clones, and not every one. This table has a few hundred thousand clones, approximately 82% appearing once. The sample comprised PBMCs. All receptors come from an older woman in good health and CMV-seropositive.

V is TRBV6-1 and J is TRBJ2-7; TRBD1 matches at 7 bases. Germline V lookup: CDR1 MNHNS, CDR2 SASEGT. The CDR3 is 16 amino acids. The J segment lost 3 bases and the V segment lost 2 bases, leaving 10 bases of the junction unmatched. Written as DNA, the CDR3 is TGTGCCAGCAGTGAACTTGAAGGGGGCGCAGACTACGAGCAGTACTTC. It codes for CASSELEGGADYEQYF.

The V and J genes are TRBV10-3 and TRBJ2-7; D is perhaps TRBD1 (5 bases). The CDR3 contains 14 residues. The germline gives CDR1 ENHRY, CDR2 SYGVKD. Trimming removed 3 bases at V and 5 bases at J, with 14 bases between. The CDR3 nucleotides are TGTGCCATCAGTGATCCCAGGGCCGCCCACGAGCAGTACTTC. Translation: CAISDPRAAHEQYF.

This clone was recorded a few times. The chain joins TRBV6-5 to TRBJ2-7, with D possibly matching TRBD1 (6 bases). Deletions cut 6 bases from V and 4 bases from J, with 19 bases between. This CDR3 comprises 15 residues. Looked up from germline, CDR1 is MNHEY and CDR2 is SVGAGI. CDR3 sequence: CASSHREGASYEQYF. CDR3 coding DNA: TGTGCCAGCAGCCACAGGGAAGGAGCGTCTTACGAGCAGTACTTC.